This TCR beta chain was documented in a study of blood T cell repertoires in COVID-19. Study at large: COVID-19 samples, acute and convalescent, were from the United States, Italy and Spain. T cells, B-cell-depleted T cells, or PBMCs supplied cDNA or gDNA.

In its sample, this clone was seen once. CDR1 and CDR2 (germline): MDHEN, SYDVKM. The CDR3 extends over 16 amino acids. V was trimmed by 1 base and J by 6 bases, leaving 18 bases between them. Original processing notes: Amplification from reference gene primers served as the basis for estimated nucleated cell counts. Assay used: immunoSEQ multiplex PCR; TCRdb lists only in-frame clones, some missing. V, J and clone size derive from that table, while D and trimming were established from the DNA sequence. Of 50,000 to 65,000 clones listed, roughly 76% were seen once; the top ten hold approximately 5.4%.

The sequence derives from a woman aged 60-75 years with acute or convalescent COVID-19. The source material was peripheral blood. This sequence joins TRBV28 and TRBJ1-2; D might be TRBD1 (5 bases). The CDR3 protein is CASSLFQGLAINGYTF. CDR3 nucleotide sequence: TGTGCCAGCAGTTTATTTCAGGGCCTAGCGATTAATGGCTACACCTTC.